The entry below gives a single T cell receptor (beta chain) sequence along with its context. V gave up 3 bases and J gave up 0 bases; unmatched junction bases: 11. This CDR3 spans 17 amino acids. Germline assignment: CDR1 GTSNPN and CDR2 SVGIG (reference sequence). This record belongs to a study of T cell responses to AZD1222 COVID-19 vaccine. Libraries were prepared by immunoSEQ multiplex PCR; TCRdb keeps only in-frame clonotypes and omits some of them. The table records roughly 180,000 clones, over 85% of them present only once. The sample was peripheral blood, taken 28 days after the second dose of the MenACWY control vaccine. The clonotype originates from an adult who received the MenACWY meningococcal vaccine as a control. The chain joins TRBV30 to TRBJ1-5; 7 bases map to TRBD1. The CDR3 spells CAWSHSRDSLSNQPQHF. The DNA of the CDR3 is TGTGCCTGGAGCCACAGCCGGGACAGCCTTAGCAATCAGCCCCAGCATTTT.